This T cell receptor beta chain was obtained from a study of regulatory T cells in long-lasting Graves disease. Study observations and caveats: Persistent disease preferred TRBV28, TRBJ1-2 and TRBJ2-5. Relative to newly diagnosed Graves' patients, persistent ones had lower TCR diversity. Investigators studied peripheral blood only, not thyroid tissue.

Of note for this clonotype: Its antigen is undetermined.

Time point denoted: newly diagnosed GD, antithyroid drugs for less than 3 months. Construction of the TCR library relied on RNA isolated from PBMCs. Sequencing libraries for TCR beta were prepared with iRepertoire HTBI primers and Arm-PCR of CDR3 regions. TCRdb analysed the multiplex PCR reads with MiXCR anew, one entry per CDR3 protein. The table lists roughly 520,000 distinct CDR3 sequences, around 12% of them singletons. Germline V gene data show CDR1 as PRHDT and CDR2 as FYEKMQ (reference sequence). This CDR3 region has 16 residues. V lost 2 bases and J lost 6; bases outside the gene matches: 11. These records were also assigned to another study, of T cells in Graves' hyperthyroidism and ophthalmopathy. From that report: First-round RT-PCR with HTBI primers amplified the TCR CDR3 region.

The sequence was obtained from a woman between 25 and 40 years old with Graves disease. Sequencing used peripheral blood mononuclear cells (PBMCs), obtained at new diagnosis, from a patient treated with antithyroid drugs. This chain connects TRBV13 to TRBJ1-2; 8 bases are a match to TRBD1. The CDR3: CASSLYSTGGDNGYTF. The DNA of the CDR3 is TGTGCCAGCAGCTTATATTCTACAGGGGGGGATAATGGCTACACCTTC. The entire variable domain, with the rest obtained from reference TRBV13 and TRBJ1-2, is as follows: AAGVIQSPRHLIKEKRETATLKCYPIPRHDTVYWYQQGPGQDPQFLISFYEKMQSDKGSIPDRFSAQQFSDYHSELNMSSLELGDSALYFCASSLYSTGGDNGYTFGSGTRLTVV.